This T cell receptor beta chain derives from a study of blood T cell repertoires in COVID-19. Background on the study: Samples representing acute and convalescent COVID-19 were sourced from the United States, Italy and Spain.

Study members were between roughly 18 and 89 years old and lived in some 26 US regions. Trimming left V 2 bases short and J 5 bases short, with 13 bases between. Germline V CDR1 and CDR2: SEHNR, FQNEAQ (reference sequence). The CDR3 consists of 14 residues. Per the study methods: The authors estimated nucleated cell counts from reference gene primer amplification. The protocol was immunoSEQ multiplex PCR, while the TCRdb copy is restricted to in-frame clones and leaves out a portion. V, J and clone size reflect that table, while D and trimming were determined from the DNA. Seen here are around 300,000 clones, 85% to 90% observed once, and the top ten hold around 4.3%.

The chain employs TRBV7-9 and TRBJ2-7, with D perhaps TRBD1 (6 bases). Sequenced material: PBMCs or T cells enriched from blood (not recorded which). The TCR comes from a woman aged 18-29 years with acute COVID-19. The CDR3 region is CASSLWQGIDEQYF. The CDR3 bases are TGTGCCAGCAGCTTATGGCAGGGGATCGACGAGCAGTACTTC.